These 8 T cell receptor beta chains came from one sample sequenced in a study of shared clonotypes between healthy human individuals. This table comes from immunoSEQ multiplex PCR, and its TCRdb copy is limited to in-frame clones, with some not included. The data show roughly 2.6 million clones, around 90% seen once. The sample taken for sequencing was naive CD4+ T cells sorted from blood. Subset meaning: CD45RA+ positively selected. These receptor sequences come from a man aged 18 to 30 in good health.

With respect to this clone: Other DNA sequences of this sample code for an identical CDR3. This chain uses TRBV7-2 with TRBJ2-1; 8 positions agree with TRBD2. V shed 1 base and J 2 bases; nucleotides not matched to a gene: 1. The V gene's germline CDR1 is SGHTA and CDR2 FQGNSA. This CDR3 spans 15 amino acids. The DNA of the CDR3 is TGTGCCAGCAGCTTAGACGGGGGGGCCTACAATGAGCAGTTCTTC. Translation: CASSLDGGAYNEQFF.

As for this clone: At one end, the junction sequence differs from germline, possibly due to a read error. The J gene is TRBJ2-7, the V gene TRBV25-1, with D perhaps matching TRBD1 (6 bases). CDR1 MGHDK and CDR2 SYGVNS come from the germline V gene. This CDR3 has 12 residues. The CDR3 nucleotides read TGTGCCAGCAGTGCAACCGGGACAAGTCCGGTCTTC. Translation gives CASSATGTSPVF.

The chain employs TRBV28 and TRBJ2-1; D gene ambiguous. Germline CDR1 MDHEN, CDR2 SYDVKM. The CDR3 contains 13 residues. Between the trimmed V and J ends, which lost 2 bases and 9 bases, there was a span of 11 bases. The CDR3 DNA reads TGTGCCAGCAGTTTACGGACCCCCGGTGAGCAGTTCTTC. Protein product: CASSLRTPGEQFF.

To note about this clone: Other nucleotide sequences in the sample specify the same CDR3. The chain recombines TRBV6-1 with TRBJ1-1, with D tentatively TRBD1 (6 bases). This CDR3 region has 14 residues. V lost 0 bases, J lost 2 bases, and 7 bases lay in between. Germline-derived CDR1 and CDR2 are MNHNS and SASEGT. Written as DNA, the CDR3 is TGTGCCAGCAGTGAAGCACAGGGTAACACTGAAGCTTTCTTT. Its translation: CASSEAQGNTEAFF.

The gene calls are TRBV5-4 and TRBJ1-2, with a possible D match to TRBD1 (5 bases). The V end lost 1 base, the J end lost 6 bases, and 10 bases lay between the germline ends. The CDR3 is 13 residues long. Germline loops: CDR1 SGHNT, CDR2 YYREEE (reference sequence). CDR3 in amino acids: CASSLMGTDGYTF. In DNA form, the CDR3 reads TGTGCCAGCAGCTTGATGGGGACGGATGGCTACACCTTC.

This rearrangement joins TRBV4-3 to TRBJ2-1; D is uncertain. CDR1 and CDR2 from the germline V gene are LGHNA and YSLEER. The CDR3 covers 16 residues. V was shortened by 1 base and J by 0 bases, with 10 bases between the two germline ends. CDR3 DNA sequence: TGCGCCAGCAGCCAAGCGCCCGGTGGCTCCTACAATGAGCAGTTCTTC. Its protein is CASSQAPGGSYNEQFF.

This sequence joins TRBV7-2 and TRBJ1-2, with TRBD1 identical over 7 bases. CDR3 length: 14 residues. From germline, CDR1 is SGHTA and CDR2 FQGNSA. The V and J ends lost 5 bases and 3 bases, in that order; junction bases with no gene match: 6. The CDR3 DNA reads TGTGCCAGCAGCCTCAAGGGGGCTGACTATGGCTACACCTTC. It yields the protein CASSLKGADYGYTF.

The chain combines TRBV29-1 with TRBJ1-6; 10 positions agree with TRBD1. Germline CDR1 reads SQVTM; CDR2 reads ANQGSEA. This CDR3 is 14 amino acids long. Unmatched junction bases numbered 9, after V lost 6 bases and J lost 10 bases. The CDR3 DNA is TGCAGCGTCGACAGGGGGCATGATAGGTCACCCCTCCACTTT. Residues: CSVDRGHDRSPLHF.